The 7 T cell receptor beta chains given below trace back to one sample, sequenced in a study of T cells in Graves' hyperthyroidism and ophthalmopathy. Amplification of TCR beta CDR3 regions was performed using RNA transcripts as template. First-round RT-PCR targeting the TCR CDR3 was performed with the HTBI primer set. TCRdb recomputed calls from the multiplex PCR reads with MiXCR, one row per CDR3 protein. The profile shows more than 550,000 distinct CDR3 sequences, 45% of them singletons. Material for sequencing was peripheral blood or thyroid tissue (not recorded which). The source is an adult man with Graves' disease, either hyperthyroidism or ophthalmopathy (not recorded which).

Ten or more counts support this clonotype. V gene TRBV2 combines with J gene TRBJ1-3, with a tentative D call TRBD1 (5 bases). Germline CDR1 reads SNHLY; CDR2 reads FYNNEI. V lost 8 bases, J lost 4 bases, and 12 bases lay in between. This CDR3 spans 13 amino acids. CDR3 bases: TGTGCCAGCTGGGGGTCAGAGGGAAACACCATATATTTT. Translation gives CASWGSEGNTIYF. The complete variable domain, with remaining parts taken from reference TRBV2 and TRBJ1-3, reads EPEVTQTPSHQVTQMGQEVILRCVPISNHLYFYWYRQILGQKVEFLVSFYNNEISEKSEIFDDQFSVERPDGSNFTLKIRSTKLEDSAMYFCASWGSEGNTIYFGEGSWLTVV.

The V call is TRBV7-8, the J call TRBJ1-2, with a weak D call TRBD1 (6 bases). CDR1 and CDR2 from the germline V gene are SGHVS and FQNEAQ. V lost 6 bases and J 4 bases, leaving 15 bases between the germline ends. The CDR3 runs to 14 residues. The CDR3 nucleotides read TGTGCCAGCAGTCCAACAGGGAGTTCCTATGGCTACACCTTC. Its translation is CASSPTGSSYGYTF.

The chain has TRBV25-1 and TRBJ2-7; possible D gene TRBD1, 5 bases. The germline V gene has CDR1 MGHDK and CDR2 SYGVNS. The CDR3 length is 14 residues. Deletions cut 1 base from V and 8 bases from J, with 15 bases between. DNA for the CDR3: TGTGCCAGCAGTGAATTGGTAGGGGCCAACAAGCAGTACTTC. It yields the protein CASSELVGANKQYF.

Turning to this clonotype: A much larger clone lies a single base off, so this may be a read error. The rearrangement links TRBV7-8 to TRBJ1-4; TRBD1 agrees at 7 bases. CDR3 length equals 15 residues. Germline lookup yields CDR1 SGHVS and CDR2 FQNEAQ. V was pared by 3 bases and J by 7 bases, with 8 bases of the junction left unmatched. CDR3 region: CASSFGQEEREKLFF. The CDR3 nucleotides are TGTGCCAGCAGCTTCGGACAGGAGGAGCGTGAAAAACTGTTTTTT.

Notes on this clonotype: In this CDR3 the conserved last residue, phenylalanine or tryptophan, is missing, so a read error is likely. V is TRBV5-1 and J is TRBJ1-1, with 11 bases identical to TRBD1. The CDR3 has 15 residues. Germline V CDR1 and CDR2: SGHRS, YFSETQ. CDR3 sequence: CASSAEDRGRTEAFL. Here the CDR3 DNA reads TGTGCCAGCAGCGCCGAGGACAGGGGGCGGACTGAAGCTTTCCTT.

This clonotype was counted many times. The chain has TRBV7-3 and TRBJ1-1; D gene unclear. Trimming shortened V by 5 bases and J by 4 bases, and 11 bases separated the two germline ends. Germline CDR1 is SGHTA and CDR2 is FQGTGA. The CDR3 has 13 amino acids. This CDR3 reads CASSRPPGTEAFF. CDR3 in DNA: TGTGCCAGCAGCCGCCCCCCAGGCACTGAAGCTTTCTTT.

The sample holds many counts of this clonotype. The V gene is TRBV7-2, the J gene TRBJ1-1; unclear D gene. V was trimmed by 3 bases and J by 1 base, leaving 3 bases between them. The CDR3 sequence is 12 residues long. Germline V gene lookup returns CDR1 SGHTA and CDR2 FQGNSA. Here the CDR3 DNA reads TGTGCCAGCAGCTTCAAGAACACTGAAGCTTTCTTT. Its translation: CASSFKNTEAFF.